This T cell receptor (beta chain) was captured by sequencing in a study of blood T cell repertoires in COVID-19 (dated by TCRdb to the early 2020s). In the study overall: The collaborator samples originated in the United States, Italy and Spain and spanned the acute and convalescent phases of COVID-19. The sample metadata nearly always contained a de-identified subject ID, COVID-19 status, age in years and sex. Where available, HLA class I and class II types were taken from metadata supplied by the sample provider and were not determined by assay-based typing. The material from the prospective study consisted of cDNA or gDNA derived from T cells, B-cell-depleted T cells, or PBMCs. The samples were drawn from two sources: the first 160 participants of the ongoing ImmuneRACE study, and fewer than 1,500 subjects contributed by 6 global collaborators. Deeply sampled blood TCRbeta repertoires from subjects exposed to, actively infected with, or recovered from COVID-19 were included in the dataset. The repertoires were released in a freely available public database meant as a resource for research on the immune response to SARS-CoV-2.

The junction carries 15 bases between V and J, which are trimmed by 3 bases and 6 bases respectively. Counted from cysteine to phenylalanine, this CDR3 has 15 amino acids. Only the CDR3 part of the read is kept: 45 bases, read in frame from the first base. The germline V gene encodes CDR1 DFQATT and CDR2 SNEGSKA (reference sequence). One collaborating source in Seattle enrolled patients while the patients were actively infected and followed the patients over time throughout the course of disease. Collaborating institutions collected whole blood in K2EDTA tubes following their own protocols. For TCRbeta analysis, collaborators shipped samples in one of three forms: frozen whole blood, isolated PBMCs, or DNA extracted from either of those sample types. A remark on this clone: It lacks a known antigen. No per-base quality is available; no much larger clone lies one base away.

TCRbeta CDR3 regions were amplified from genomic DNA by means of the immunoSEQ Assay, a bias-controlled multiplex PCR. The authors processed their data as follows. The number of nucleated cells in each sample was estimated from the amplification of reference gene primers within the assay. Sequence reads were collapsed and filtered to measure the absolute abundance of every unique TCRbeta CDR3 rearrangement. Productive Simpson clonality was computed per sample as the square root of Simpson's diversity index over productive rearrangements. This is the immuneACCESS table as TCRdb keeps it, with only in-frame sequences that have V and J called. A part of the clones is gone; compared with another copy, unresolved V genes explain less than half, and the rest is unexplained. The V and J calls and clone size come from that table; D and trimming were worked out from the DNA. Here the sample has 250,000 to 350,000 clones; 70% to 90% occur a single time. 0.87% of the sample comes from the top ten.

Study-wide conclusions, independent of this receptor: The amount of clinical and demographic metadata varied by source and participant and was provided uncurated.

Sequencing input: peripheral blood. This receptor chain uses TRBV20-1 and TRBJ1-6, with TRBD1 as a weak D call on 6 bases. This TCR derives from a human donor with COVID-19, enrolled during active disease. The donor label of this sample is uncertain. Here is the DNA: TGCAGTGCTAGTGGCGGGGGCGCCTCTAATTCACCCCTCCACTTT. It codes for CSASGGGASNSPLHF.